Reported below is one T cell receptor beta chain. It was across several immunoSEQ plates that each subset's genomic DNA was evenly split. Data came from immunoSEQ multiplex PCR; TCRdb stores just in-frame clones and leaves some out. The sample yields a few million clones, approximately 95% seen once. This entry is derived from a study of shared clonotypes between healthy human individuals. Study-wide context: The study used three CD4 naive, three CD4 memory, two CD8 naive and one CD8 memory plate per donor.

V gave up 4 bases and J gave up 2 bases, with 14 bases separating them. The germline V gene encodes CDR1 LGHNA and CDR2 YNFKEQ. The CDR3 has 15 amino acids. The specimen sequenced was naive CD4+ T cells from PBMCs. Subset indicated: CD45RA+ positively selected. The chain has TRBV4-2 and TRBJ2-5; TRBD2 might be the D (6 bases). The sequence was obtained from a man aged 18 to 29 in good health. Some clones in this sample may be carry-over from other donors' samples. In nucleotides, the CDR3 is TGTGCCAGCAGCCCTAGTGATGGGGGGCAAGAGACCCAGTACTTC. It is translated as CASSPSDGGQETQYF.